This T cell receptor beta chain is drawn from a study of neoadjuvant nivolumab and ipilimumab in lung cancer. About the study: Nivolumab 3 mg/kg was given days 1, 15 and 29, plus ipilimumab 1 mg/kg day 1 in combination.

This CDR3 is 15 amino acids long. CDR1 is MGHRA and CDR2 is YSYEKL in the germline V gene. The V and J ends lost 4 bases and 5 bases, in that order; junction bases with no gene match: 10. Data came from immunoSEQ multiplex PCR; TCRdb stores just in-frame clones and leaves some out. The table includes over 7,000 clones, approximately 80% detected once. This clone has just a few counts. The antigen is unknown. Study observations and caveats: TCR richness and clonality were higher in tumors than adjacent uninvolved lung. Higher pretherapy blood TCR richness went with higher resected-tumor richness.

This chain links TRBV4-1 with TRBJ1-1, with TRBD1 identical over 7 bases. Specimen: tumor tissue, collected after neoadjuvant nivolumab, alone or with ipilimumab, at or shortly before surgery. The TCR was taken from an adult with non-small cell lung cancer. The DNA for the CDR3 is TGCGCCAGCAGCCCCCCCGGGAAGGGGGCTACTGAAGCTTTCTTT. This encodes CASSPPGKGATEAFF.